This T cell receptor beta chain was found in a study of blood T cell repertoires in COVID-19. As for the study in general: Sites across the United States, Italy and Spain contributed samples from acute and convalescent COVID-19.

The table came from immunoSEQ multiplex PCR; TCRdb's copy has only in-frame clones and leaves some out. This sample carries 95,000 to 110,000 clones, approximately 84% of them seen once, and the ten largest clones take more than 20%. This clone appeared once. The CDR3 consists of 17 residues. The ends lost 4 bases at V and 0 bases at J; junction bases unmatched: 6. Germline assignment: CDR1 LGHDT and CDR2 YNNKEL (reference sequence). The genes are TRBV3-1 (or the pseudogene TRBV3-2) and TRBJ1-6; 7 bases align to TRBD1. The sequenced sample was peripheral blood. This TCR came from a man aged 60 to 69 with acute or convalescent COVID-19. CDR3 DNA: TGTGCCAGCAGCCCCGAGGGGGCGAGCTCCTATAATTCACCCCTCCACTTT. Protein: CASSPEGASSYNSPLHF.